This passage covers 27 T cell receptor beta chains from one sample sequenced in a study of cytomegalovirus exposure and HLA in healthy donors. PCR involved 60 Vbeta and 13 Jbeta primers. Sequenced by immunoSEQ multiplex PCR; TCRdb stores in-frame clones only, minus some. The sample shows 85,000 to 130,000 clones, around three quarters of them seen only once. The sequenced sample consisted of PBMCs. All receptors derive from a woman under 30 in good health and CMV-seropositive.

This clone was observed a single time. The chain uses TRBV30 and TRBJ2-2; the match to TRBD1 covers 9 bases. The CDR3 runs to 13 residues. Per germline, CDR1 GTSNPN and CDR2 SVGIG (reference sequence). The V segment lost 8 bases and the J segment 4 bases; nucleotides outside the gene matches: 5. The CDR3, as DNA: TGTGCCATGGGGACAGGGCTCACCGGGGAGCTGTTTTTT. This sequence encodes CAMGTGLTGELFF.

This clone was recorded a few times. This chain connects TRBV27 to TRBJ1-2; D is perhaps TRBD1 (6 bases). The CDR3 contains 20 residues. Germline V lookup: CDR1 MNHEY, CDR2 SMNVEV (reference sequence). V dropped 5 bases and J dropped 6 bases, with 34 bases sitting between them. CDR3 sequence (DNA): TGTGCCAGCAGTCCCCCACCCGCCGGACAGCCGGGGGGACTAAAACATGGCTACACCTTC. This encodes CASSPPPAGQPGGLKHGYTF.

The V gene is TRBV5-1, the J gene TRBJ2-6; D possibly corresponds to TRBD2 (5 bases). V was cut by 4 bases and J by 5 bases, with 13 bases left in between. The V gene's germline CDR1 is SGHRS and CDR2 YFSETQ. This CDR3 has 15 residues. CDR3 amino acids: CASSPPGVRANVLTF. For the CDR3, the DNA is TGCGCCAGCAGCCCCCCCGGGGTTAGGGCCAACGTCCTGACTTTC. The whole variable domain, remainder taken from reference TRBV5-1 and TRBJ2-6, is KAGVTQTPRYLIKTRGQQVTLSCSPISGHRSVSWYQQTPGQGLQFLFEYFSETQRNKGNFPGRFSGRQFSNSRSEMNVSTLELGDSALYLCASSPPGVRANVLTFGAGSRLTVL.

The chain links TRBV6-5 to TRBJ1-4; perhaps TRBD1 as D (6 bases). There are 14 residues in the CDR3. Per the germline V gene, CDR1 is MNHEY and CDR2 is SVGAGI. The V gene lost 6 bases and the J gene lost 0 bases, with 8 bases spanning the gap. Here the CDR3 DNA reads TGTGCCAGCAGCAGGGGCTCAACTAATGAAAAACTGTTTTTT. This gives the protein CASSRGSTNEKLFF.

The J gene is TRBJ1-5, the V gene TRBV16, with TRBD1 matching over 9 bases. Per germline, CDR1 KGHSY and CDR2 FQNENV. V was pared by 2 bases and J by 4 bases, with 3 bases of the junction left unmatched. The CDR3 runs to 15 residues. The CDR3 loop reads CASSQMGQGNQPQHF. The CDR3 coding sequence is TGTGCCAGCAGCCAAATGGGACAGGGAAATCAGCCCCAGCATTTT.

CDR3 region: CASSYGGLTGELFF. CDR3 sequence (DNA): TGTGCCAGCAGTTATGGCGGGCTCACCGGGGAGCTGTTTTTT. The chain couples TRBV28 to TRBJ2-2; a weak D match, TRBD2 (5 bases). V lost 4 bases and J lost 4, with 10 bases in between. This CDR3 comprises 14 residues. CDR1 is MDHEN, CDR2 SYDVKM, per germline.

The CDR3 spells CASRAGTGVFGYTF. For the CDR3, the DNA is TGTGCCAGCAGAGCCGGGACAGGGGTGTTTGGCTACACCTTC. The chain joins TRBV6-5 to TRBJ1-2, with 10 bases aligning to TRBD1. The junction had 8 bases not matched to a gene; V was cut back by 6 bases and J by 7 bases. Germline-derived CDR1 and CDR2 are MNHEY and SVGAGI. The CDR3 has 14 residues.

CDR3 DNA: TGTGCCAGCAGTGAAGATATGGAGGACGAGCAGTACTTC. Its translation: CASSEDMEDEQYF. The chain has TRBV6-1 and TRBJ2-7; TRBD2 might be the D (5 bases). The V end was cut by 1 base, the J end by 5 bases, with 9 bases between. This CDR3 has 13 amino acids. The V gene's germline CDR1 is MNHNS and CDR2 SASEGT.

J is TRBJ1-1 and V is TRBV7-8; no clear D. The length of the CDR3 is 13 residues. Trimming cost V 3 bases and J 6 bases, with 11 bases left between them. The germline gives CDR1 SGHVS, CDR2 FQNEAQ. The chain's CDR3 is CASSFRWAPEAFF. The CDR3 DNA sequence: TGTGCCAGCAGCTTTCGGTGGGCACCTGAAGCTTTCTTT.

The genes are TRBV28 and TRBJ2-7, with 7 bases aligning to TRBD1. Germline V gene lookup returns CDR1 MDHEN and CDR2 SYDVKM. V gave up 6 bases and J gave up 1 base; unmatched junction bases: 9. This CDR3 comprises 15 residues. The CDR3 spells CASRDQGQSSYEQYF. The CDR3 nucleotides are TGTGCCAGCAGAGATCAGGGACAGTCATCCTACGAGCAGTACTTC.

This sequence joins TRBV2 and TRBJ1-1, with TRBD1 matching over 8 bases. V lost 6 bases, J lost 5 bases, and 17 bases stayed unmatched. The CDR3 covers 17 residues. Germline V gives CDR1 SNHLY, CDR2 FYNNEI. This CDR3 reads CASSSDRGVGLGTEAFF. The CDR3 DNA follows: TGTGCCAGCAGCTCCGACAGGGGAGTGGGTTTGGGTACTGAAGCTTTCTTT.

This chain uses TRBV10-3 with TRBJ1-1; D may be TRBD1 (5 bases). The CDR3 is 16 residues long. The germline CDR1 and CDR2 sequences are ENHRY and SYGVKD. With 6 bases removed from V and 5 bases from J, the gap between germline ends came to 22 bases. CDR3 sequence reads: CAISNRPAREGTEAFF. Here the CDR3 DNA reads TGTGCCATCAGCAATCGACCCGCCAGGGAAGGGACTGAAGCTTTCTTT.

The J gene is TRBJ2-3, the V gene TRBV29-1; no clear D. V lost 3 bases and J 1 base, leaving 17 bases between the germline ends. The CDR3 runs to 16 residues. CDR1 is SQVTM, CDR2 ANQGSEA, per germline. CDR3 loop: CSVEHTNAGRTDTQYF. The CDR3 DNA sequence: TGCAGCGTTGAGCACACCAACGCTGGGCGCACAGATACGCAGTATTTT.

There are a few counts of this clone. V is TRBV6-5 and J is TRBJ1-1; 10 nucleotides line up with TRBD1. The CDR3 is 14 residues long. From germline, CDR1 is MNHEY and CDR2 SVGAGI. With 2 bases clipped from V and 7 bases from J, the junction kept 4 bases outside the gene matches. This chain's CDR3 is CASSYLTGGSEAFF. As DNA, the CDR3 is TGTGCCAGCAGTTACCTGACAGGGGGCAGTGAAGCTTTCTTT.

This sequence joins TRBV2 and TRBJ2-7, with D possibly TRBD2 on 6 matching bases. Deletions cut 6 bases from V and 4 bases from J, with 16 bases between. Germline V gives CDR1 SNHLY, CDR2 FYNNEI. CDR3 size: 14 residues. The CDR3: CASSRDSFEYEQYF. As DNA, the CDR3 is TGTGCCAGCAGCCGGGACTCCTTCGAGTACGAGCAGTACTTC.

The chain recombines TRBV9 with TRBJ2-7, with TRBD2 matching 10 bases. The CDR3 spans 16 residues. CDR1 is SGDLS and CDR2 is YYNGEE in the germline V gene. V shed 0 bases, J shed 1 base, and the junction held 4 bases outside the gene matches. CDR3 protein: CASSVEASGSSYEQYF. For the CDR3, the DNA is TGTGCCAGCAGCGTAGAGGCTAGCGGGAGTTCCTACGAGCAGTACTTC.

The rearrangement links TRBV19 to TRBJ1-5, with TRBD1 as a possible D gene (6 bases). The V and J ends lost 8 bases and 5 bases respectively, with 13 bases between them. Germline V gene data show CDR1 as LNHDA and CDR2 as SQIVND (reference sequence). The CDR3 is 13 residues long. The CDR3 nucleotides read TGTGCCAGTCGGTGGGCAGGGGATCAGCCCCAGCATTTT. The encoded protein is CASRWAGDQPQHF.

The gene calls are TRBV25-1 and TRBJ2-5; D is unresolved. The CDR3 runs to 15 residues. Germline V gene lookup returns CDR1 MGHDK and CDR2 SYGVNS. Trimming left V 7 bases short and J 5 bases short, with 20 bases between. The CDR3 here is CASNAPGTLGETQYF. The CDR3 DNA is TGTGCCAGCAACGCCCCAGGCACCCTTGGGGAGACCCAGTACTTC.

This chain links TRBV13 with TRBJ2-7, with D maybe TRBD1 (6 bases). V lost 2 bases to trimming and J lost 4 bases, with 12 bases between them. CDR3 length equals 14 residues. Per germline, CDR1 PRHDT and CDR2 FYEKMQ (reference sequence). The CDR3 DNA follows: TGTGCCAGCAGCTTATCTTCAGGGGTTTACGAGCAGTACTTC. Amino acid sequence: CASSLSSGVYEQYF.

The V and J genes are TRBV6-4 and TRBJ2-7; D is unresolved. This CDR3 comprises 13 residues. Germline lookup yields CDR1 MRHNA and CDR2 SNTAGT. The CDR3 nucleotides read TGTGCTACGCAACCCAGCGAGAACTACGAGCAGTACTTC. Amino acids: CATQPSENYEQYF.

This clone was detected a few times. The chain employs TRBV6-5 and TRBJ1-4, with TRBD1 as a possible D gene (5 bases). The V end lost 6 bases, the J end lost 0 bases, and 8 bases lay between the germline ends. The CDR3 contains 14 residues. The germline V gene has CDR1 MNHEY and CDR2 SVGAGI. DNA for the CDR3: TGTGCCAGCAGAACGACAGCAACTAATGAAAAACTGTTTTTT. It encodes CASRTTATNEKLFF.

The chain is built from TRBV27 and TRBJ1-1; 10 positions agree with TRBD1. CDR1 is MNHEY, CDR2 SMNVEV, per germline (reference sequence). The CDR3 consists of 15 residues. The trim removed 7 bases at V and 5 bases at J, leaving 10 bases unmatched. The DNA of the CDR3 is TGTGCCAGCAAAACGTTGACAGGGGGCGTTACTGAAGCTTTCTTT. This sequence encodes CASKTLTGGVTEAFF.

This clone was recorded a few times. This chain links TRBV5-1 with TRBJ2-2; TRBD2 matches at 15 bases. The germline CDR1 and CDR2 sequences are SGHRS and YFSETQ. The CDR3 sequence is 16 residues long. V dropped 4 bases and J dropped 7; count of bases not matched to a gene: 5. CDR3 loop: CASSMGLAGGGGELFF. The CDR3 DNA sequence: TGCGCCAGCAGCATGGGACTAGCGGGAGGTGGCGGGGAGCTGTTTTTT.

This clone was counted a few times. The rearrangement uses TRBV10-2 and TRBJ2-2; 8 positions agree with TRBD2. Trimming took 9 bases from V and 6 from J; bases not matched to a gene: 9. This CDR3 comprises 14 residues. The germline CDR1 and CDR2 sequences are WSHSY and SAAADI. The CDR3 reads CASEGRAGAGELFF. CDR3 coding DNA: TGCGCCAGTGAGGGCCGAGCGGGAGCCGGGGAGCTGTTTTTT.

The V gene is TRBV5-4, the J gene TRBJ2-3; TRBD2 matches 12 bases. Germline V CDR1 and CDR2: SGHNT, YYREEE (reference sequence). The CDR3 loop spans 16 amino acids. V lost 0 bases, J lost 4 bases, and 3 bases stayed unmatched. CDR3 DNA sequence: TGTGCCAGCAGCTTGGATGGACTAGCGGGGTCAGATACGCAGTATTTT. Its protein is CASSLDGLAGSDTQYF. The variable domain in full, with the rest retrieved from reference TRBV5-4 and TRBJ2-3, is ETGVTQSPTHLIKTRGQQVTLRCSSQSGHNTVSWYQQALGQGPQFIFQYYREEENGRGNFPPRFSGLQFPNYSSELNVNALELDDSALYLCASSLDGLAGSDTQYFGPGTRLTVL.

V gene TRBV28 combines with J gene TRBJ2-5; 7 nucleotides align to TRBD2. The CDR3 has 13 residues. Germline CDR1 MDHEN, CDR2 SYDVKM. In nucleotides, the CDR3 is TGTGGTAGCGGGCGGCCGGGGCAAGAGACCCAGTACTTC. It encodes CGSGRPGQETQYF.

The rearrangement joins TRBV27 to TRBJ2-7; 9 bases fit TRBD2. The CDR3 has 17 residues. Germline V CDR1 and CDR2: MNHEY, SMNVEV (reference sequence). With 5 bases clipped from V and 0 bases from J, the junction kept 11 bases outside the gene matches. The CDR3 is CASSPPRGGTNSYEQYF. In DNA, the CDR3 is TGTGCCAGCAGTCCCCCGCGGGGGGGGACAAACTCCTACGAGCAGTACTTC.